The 29 T cell receptor beta chains presented below share a single source sample, sequenced in a study of T-cell reconstitution after alpha-beta-depleted transplantation in children. Unique molecular identifiers were incorporated during preparation of the TCRbeta library. MiXCR was run by TCRdb on the PCR reads, yielding one entry per CDR3 protein. Found here are about 980,000 distinct CDR3 sequences, roughly 29% of them singletons; the top ten hold over 25%. The sequences come from PBMCs, mostly from graft donor cells, collected 360 days after TCRalphabeta/CD19-depleted stem cell transplant. The receptors were gathered from a boy younger than two who had a stem cell transplant for SCID, so the T cells may come from the graft donor.

This clonotype was seen only a few times. The chain uses TRBV2 and TRBJ1-1; 8 positions match TRBD1. The CDR3 sequence is 15 residues long. The V and J ends lost 2 bases and 2 bases, in that order; junction bases with no gene match: 4. CDR1 and CDR2 from the germline V gene are SNHLY and FYNNEI. This CDR3 is CASSERQGRNTEAFF. The CDR3 DNA is TGTGCCAGCAGTGAACGACAGGGGCGAAACACTGAAGCTTTCTTT.

This chain joins TRBV20-1 and TRBJ2-5; TRBD1 or TRBD2 may be the D gene (5 bases each). The CDR3 covers 11 residues. Trimming took off 4 bases at V and 5 bases at J, with 8 bases between the two ends. Germline loops: CDR1 DFQATT, CDR2 SNEGSKA (reference sequence). The CDR3, as DNA: TGCAGTGCTATGGGGGATGAGACCCAGTACTTC. Its protein is CSAMGDETQYF.

V is TRBV4-1 and J is TRBJ2-5, with 7 bases that match TRBD2. The CDR3 is made up of 15 amino acids. Looked up from germline, CDR1 is MGHRA and CDR2 is YSYEKL. Losses at the gene ends were 6 bases for V and 0 bases for J; bases not matched to a gene: 7. The chain's CDR3 is CASSQQAGDQETQYF. In nucleotides, the CDR3 is TGCGCCAGCAGTCAACAGGCGGGGGACCAAGAGACCCAGTACTTC.

The chain recombines TRBV5-4 with TRBJ1-6; TRBD1 might be the D (5 bases). V lost 0 bases, J lost 3 bases, and 19 bases lay in between. The CDR3 runs 19 residues. Germline-derived CDR1 and CDR2 are SGHNT and YYREEE (reference sequence). DNA for the CDR3: TGTGCCAGCAGCTTGGACTGGCAGGGTAAGGGGTACTATAATTCACCCCTCCACTTT. It is translated as CASSLDWQGKGYYNSPLHF.

This clonotype was observed many times. The chain joins TRBV5-1 to TRBJ2-1; D could derive from TRBD1 or TRBD2 (6 bases each). Per germline, CDR1 SGHRS and CDR2 YFSETQ. CDR3 length: 17 residues. V was shortened by 4 bases and J by 10 bases, with 27 bases between the two germline ends. The CDR3 sequence is CASSGRNGGLPSREQFF. The CDR3 coding sequence is TGCGCCAGCAGCGGACGGAATGGGGGGCTCCCTTCTCGAGAGCAGTTCTTC.

This clonotype was found a few times. This chain links TRBV20-1 with TRBJ2-5, with a tentative D call TRBD2 (5 bases). Germline values: CDR1 DFQATT, CDR2 SNEGSKA (reference sequence). The CDR3 sequence is 14 residues long. Trimming pared 0 bases from V and 2 bases from J, leaving 10 bases between. The chain's CDR3 is CSARDVREQETQYF. Written as DNA, the CDR3 is TGCAGTGCTAGAGATGTCCGGGAACAAGAGACCCAGTACTTC.

The table lists this clonotype with many counts. This chain connects TRBV24-1 to TRBJ2-5; D is ambiguous. The CDR3 covers 13 residues. Germline CDR1 is KGHDR and CDR2 is SFDVKD. V lost 3 bases to trimming and J lost 1 base, with 5 bases between them. The CDR3 nucleotides read TGTGCCACCAGTGATGGGGTCCAAGAGACCCAGTACTTC. It encodes CATSDGVQETQYF.

This clonotype was seen many times. V and J are TRBV9 and TRBJ2-5; maybe TRBD1 (6 bases). CDR3 length: 15 residues. Germline V gene sequence: CDR1 SGDLS, CDR2 YYNGEE. V shed 3 bases and J shed 0 bases, with 12 bases lying between them. CDR3 DNA sequence: TGTGCCAGCAGCGCTTGGGACAACTACCAAGAGACCCAGTACTTC. Its translation is CASSAWDNYQETQYF.

The CDR3 loop reads CASSSLDWDRRHEQYF. The CDR3 DNA reads as TGCGCCAGCAGCTCCCTAGACTGGGACCGGCGGCACGAGCAGTACTTC. J is TRBJ2-7 and V is TRBV5-1; tentatively, D is TRBD1 or TRBD2 (5 bases each). This CDR3 spans 16 amino acids. The germline V gene encodes CDR1 SGHRS and CDR2 YFSETQ. V lost 3 bases to trimming and J lost 5 bases, with 21 bases between them.

The chain is built from TRBV12-3 or TRBV12-4 and TRBJ1-2; D unclear. The CDR3 totals 14 residues. V was shortened by 6 bases and J by 4 bases, with 15 bases between the two germline ends. CDR3 sequence reads: CASSTRTGVYGYTF. In nucleotides, the CDR3 is TGTGCCAGCAGCACCCGGACGGGAGTCTATGGCTACACCTTC.

This clonotype was detected a few times. The V gene is TRBV6-2 or TRBV6-3, the J gene TRBJ2-5; 7 bases match TRBD1. This CDR3 comprises 16 residues. Losses at the gene ends were 6 bases for V and 4 bases for J; bases not matched to a gene: 14. CDR1 and CDR2 from the germline V gene are MNHEY and SVGEGT. In DNA, the CDR3 is TGTGCCAGCAGCCTGCTGAGGACAGGAGGAGCAGAGACCCAGTACTTC. Translated, it gives CASSLLRTGGAETQYF.

The chain recombines TRBV4-2 with TRBJ2-1; 12 positions agree with TRBD2. Germline V gene sequence: CDR1 LGHNA, CDR2 YNFKEQ. There are 15 residues in the CDR3. Trimming took 1 base from V and 7 from J; bases not matched to a gene: 2. The CDR3 DNA is TGTGCCAGCAGCCAAGCTAGCGGGGGGGTGAATGAGCAGTTCTTC. It translates to CASSQASGGVNEQFF.

V usage is TRBV28 and J usage is TRBJ2-2; 8 positions agree with TRBD1. This CDR3 is built from 13 residues. Germline loops: CDR1 MDHEN, CDR2 SYDVKM. After removal of 7 bases from V and 7 bases from J, the junction contained 5 bases not matched to a gene. CDR3 protein: CASMSGGYGELFF. The CDR3, as DNA: TGTGCCAGCATGTCAGGGGGCTACGGGGAGCTGTTTTTT.

This clonotype appeared a few times. V is TRBV7-9 and J is TRBJ2-7; 8 bases fit TRBD2. J lost 3 bases, V lost 5 bases, and 3 bases had no gene match. The CDR3 contains 13 residues. CDR1 is SEHNR and CDR2 is FQNEAQ in the germline V gene (reference sequence). CDR3 residues: CASSPGLVYEQYF. For the CDR3, the DNA is TGTGCCAGCAGCCCGGGACTAGTCTACGAGCAGTACTTC.

V is TRBV20-1 and J is TRBJ2-2, with D perhaps given as TRBD1 or TRBD2 (6 bases each). The CDR3 extends over 13 amino acids. Germline V gives CDR1 DFQATT, CDR2 SNEGSKA (reference sequence). V lost 2 bases, J lost 6 bases, and 10 bases lay in between. The CDR3 here is CSARLRGAGELFF. CDR3 in DNA: TGCAGTGCTAGACTGAGGGGGGCCGGGGAGCTGTTTTTT.

The V gene is TRBV2, the J gene TRBJ1-1; D gene uncertain. This CDR3 region has 8 residues. Per the germline V gene, CDR1 is SNHLY and CDR2 is FYNNEI. V was pared by 10 bases and J by 3 bases, with 0 bases between. The CDR3 loop is CANTEAFF. The CDR3, as DNA: TGTGCCAACACTGAAGCTTTCTTT.

This clonotype showed up just a few times. The chain joins TRBV15 to TRBJ1-4, with no clear D. CDR3 length: 14 amino acids. The germline V gene has CDR1 LNHNV and CDR2 YYDKDF (reference sequence). V was shortened by 3 bases and J by 5 bases, with 10 bases between the two germline ends. The CDR3: CATSRRLDNEKLFF. CDR3 in DNA: TGTGCCACCAGCAGGAGGCTCGACAATGAAAAACTGTTTTTT.

The V gene is TRBV4-3, the J gene TRBJ2-4; D tentatively fits TRBD1 or TRBD2 (5 bases each). The CDR3 consists of 17 residues. Germline V CDR1 and CDR2: LGHNA, YSLEER. V dropped 0 bases and J dropped 0 bases, with 12 bases sitting between them. CDR3 amino acids: CASSQERGVVAKNIQYF. CDR3 coding DNA: TGCGCCAGCAGCCAAGAACGAGGGGTAGTAGCCAAAAACATTCAGTACTTC.

This clonotype was detected only a few times. V and J are TRBV29-1 and TRBJ2-1; D remains ambiguous. The CDR3 is 13 residues long. Trimming left V 2 bases short and J 7 bases short, with 12 bases between. The germline CDR1 and CDR2 sequences are SQVTM and ANQGSEA. The CDR3 coding sequence is TGCAGCGTTGAATACCCACTCCGGAATGAGCAGTTCTTC. Translation gives CSVEYPLRNEQFF.

The V gene is TRBV12-3 or TRBV12-4, the J gene TRBJ1-1, with D tentatively TRBD1 (6 bases). The CDR3 is 15 amino acids. V lost 5 bases, J lost 4 bases, and 17 bases lay in between. The CDR3 DNA sequence: TGTGCCAGCAGTACCCACAGGGTACGTAGCACTGAAGCTTTCTTT. It yields the protein CASSTHRVRSTEAFF.

This clonotype was found a few times. CDR3 amino acids: CSARDGTLPYEQYF. The CDR3 bases are TGCAGTGCCAGGGATGGGACTCTCCCCTACGAGCAGTACTTC. The chain links TRBV20-1 to TRBJ2-7, with a possible D match to TRBD2 (6 bases). The CDR3 runs to 14 residues. Looked up from germline, CDR1 is DFQATT and CDR2 is SNEGSKA (reference sequence). With 6 bases removed from V and 2 bases from J, the gap between germline ends came to 17 bases.

The V and J genes are TRBV5-1 and TRBJ2-1; D gene uncertain. CDR3 length: 13 amino acids. The V and J ends lost 4 bases and 7 bases respectively, with 12 bases between them. Germline loops: CDR1 SGHRS, CDR2 YFSETQ. This CDR3 is CASSRYETNEQFF. The CDR3 DNA reads as TGCGCCAGCAGCCGATATGAGACAAATGAGCAGTTCTTC.

Only a few counts were recorded for this clonotype. The V and J genes are TRBV28 and TRBJ2-7; TRBD1 might be the D (6 bases). The germline V and J ends were trimmed by 3 bases and 6 bases, with 9 bases remaining between them. Germline CDR1 is MDHEN and CDR2 is SYDVKM. The CDR3 is 12 amino acids. For the CDR3, the DNA is TGTGCCAGCAGTTTGGGGGCAGCCGAGCAGTACTTC. Amino acids: CASSLGAAEQYF.

This clonotype showed up just a few times. This rearrangement joins TRBV20-1 to TRBJ2-3, with 11 bases aligning to TRBD1. The CDR3 spans 16 residues. Germline-derived CDR1 and CDR2 are DFQATT and SNEGSKA (reference sequence). V trimming: 0 bases; J trimming: 4 bases; junction bases outside the gene matches: 6. CDR3 coding DNA: TGCAGTGCTAGAGATGGGGACAGGGGGTTGGCAGATACGCAGTATTTT. This codes for CSARDGDRGLADTQYF.

This clonotype has only a few counts. The chain couples TRBV5-1 to TRBJ2-1; no clear D gene. CDR1 and CDR2 from the germline V gene are SGHRS and YFSETQ. The CDR3 loop spans 14 amino acids. V was shortened by 0 bases and J by 7 bases, with 11 bases between the two germline ends. The chain's CDR3 is CASSLDGPVNEQFF. The CDR3 DNA is TGCGCCAGCAGCTTGGACGGGCCGGTTAATGAGCAGTTCTTC.

J is TRBJ1-6 and V is TRBV18; no clear D gene. V lost 3 bases, J lost 7 bases, and 16 bases lay in between. There are 16 residues in the CDR3. Germline-derived CDR1 and CDR2 are KGHSH and LQKENI. The CDR3 loop reads CASSPMSGIGNSPLHF. The DNA of the CDR3 is TGTGCCAGCTCACCGATGAGCGGCATTGGGAATTCACCCCTCCACTTT.

The chain couples TRBV7-8 to TRBJ1-1; D is unresolved. This CDR3 has 14 amino acids. Trimming stripped 1 base from V and 2 bases from J, with 8 bases between. Germline values: CDR1 SGHVS, CDR2 FQNEAQ. This CDR3 is CASSLGLDNTEAFF. DNA for the CDR3: TGTGCCAGCAGCTTAGGATTGGATAACACTGAAGCTTTCTTT.

This clonotype appeared a few times. The chain joins TRBV2 to TRBJ1-5, with TRBD1 matching 7 bases. Per germline, CDR1 SNHLY and CDR2 FYNNEI. The CDR3 extends over 15 amino acids. Trimming took 0 bases from V and 11 from J; bases not matched to a gene: 10. CDR3 amino acids: CASSEALRGRFSQHF. Here the CDR3 DNA reads TGTGCCAGCAGTGAAGCGCTTAGGGGGCGCTTTTCCCAGCATTTT.

The chain carries TRBV20-1 and TRBJ1-2; D is unclear. Germline assignment: CDR1 DFQATT and CDR2 SNEGSKA (reference sequence). Trimming pared 6 bases from V and 4 bases from J, leaving 9 bases between. The CDR3 contains 11 residues. The CDR3 loop is CSADGRYGYTF. The CDR3 coding sequence is TGCAGTGCGGACGGACGCTATGGCTACACCTTC.